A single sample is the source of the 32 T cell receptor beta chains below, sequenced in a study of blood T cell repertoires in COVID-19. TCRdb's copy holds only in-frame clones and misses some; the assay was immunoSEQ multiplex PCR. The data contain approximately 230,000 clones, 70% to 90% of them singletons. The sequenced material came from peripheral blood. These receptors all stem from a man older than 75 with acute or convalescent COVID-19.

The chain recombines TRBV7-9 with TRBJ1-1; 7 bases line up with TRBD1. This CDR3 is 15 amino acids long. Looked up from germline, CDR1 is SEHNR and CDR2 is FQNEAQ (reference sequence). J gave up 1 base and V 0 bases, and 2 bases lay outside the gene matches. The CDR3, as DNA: TGTGCCAGCAGCTTAGCTAGGACAGGGAACACTGAAGCTTTCTTT. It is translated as CASSLARTGNTEAFF. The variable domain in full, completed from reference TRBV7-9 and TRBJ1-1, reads DTGVSQNPRHKITKRGQNVTFRCDPISEHNRLYWYRQTLGQGPEFLTYFQNEAQLEKSRLLSDRFSAERPKGSFSTLEIQRTEQGDSAMYLCASSLARTGNTEAFFGQGTRLTVV.

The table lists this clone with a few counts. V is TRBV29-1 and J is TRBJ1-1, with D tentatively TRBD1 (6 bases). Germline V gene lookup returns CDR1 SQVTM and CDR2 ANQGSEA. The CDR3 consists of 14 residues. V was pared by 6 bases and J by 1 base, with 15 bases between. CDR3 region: CSVLRGGTNTEAFF. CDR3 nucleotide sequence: TGCAGCGTCCTAAGGGGGGGTACGAACACTGAAGCTTTCTTT.

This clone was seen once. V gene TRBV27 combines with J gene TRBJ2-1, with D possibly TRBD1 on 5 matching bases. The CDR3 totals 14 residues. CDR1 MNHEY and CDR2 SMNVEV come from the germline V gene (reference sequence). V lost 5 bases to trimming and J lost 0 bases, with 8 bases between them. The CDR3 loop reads CASSGASSYNEQFF. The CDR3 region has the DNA TGTGCCAGCAGTGGGGCCAGCTCCTACAATGAGCAGTTCTTC.

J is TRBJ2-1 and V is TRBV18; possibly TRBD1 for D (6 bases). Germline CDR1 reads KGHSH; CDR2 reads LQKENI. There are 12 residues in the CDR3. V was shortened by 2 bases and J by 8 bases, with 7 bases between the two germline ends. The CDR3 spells CASSPGGDEQFF. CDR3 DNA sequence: TGTGCCAGCTCACCAGGGGGCGATGAGCAGTTCTTC.

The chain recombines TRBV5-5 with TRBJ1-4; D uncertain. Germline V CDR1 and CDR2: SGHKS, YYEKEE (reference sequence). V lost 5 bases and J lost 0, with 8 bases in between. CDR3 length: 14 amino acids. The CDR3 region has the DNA TGTGCCAGCAGTGACAAAACAACTAATGAAAAACTGTTTTTT. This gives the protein CASSDKTTNEKLFF.

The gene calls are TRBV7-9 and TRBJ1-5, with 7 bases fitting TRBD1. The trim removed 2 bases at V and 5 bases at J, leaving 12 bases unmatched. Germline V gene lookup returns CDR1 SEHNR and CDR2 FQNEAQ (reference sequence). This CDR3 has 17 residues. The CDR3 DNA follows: TGTGCCAGCAGCTTAACGTTCAGGGGGATAGGTGATCAGCCCCAGCATTTT. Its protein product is CASSLTFRGIGDQPQHF.

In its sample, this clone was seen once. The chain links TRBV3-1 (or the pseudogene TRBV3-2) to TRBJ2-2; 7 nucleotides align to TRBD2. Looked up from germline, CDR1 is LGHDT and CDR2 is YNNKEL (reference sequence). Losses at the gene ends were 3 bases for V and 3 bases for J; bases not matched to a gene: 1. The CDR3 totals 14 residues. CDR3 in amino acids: CASSHGGYTGELFF. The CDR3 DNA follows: TGTGCCAGCAGCCACGGGGGGTACACCGGGGAGCTGTTTTTT.

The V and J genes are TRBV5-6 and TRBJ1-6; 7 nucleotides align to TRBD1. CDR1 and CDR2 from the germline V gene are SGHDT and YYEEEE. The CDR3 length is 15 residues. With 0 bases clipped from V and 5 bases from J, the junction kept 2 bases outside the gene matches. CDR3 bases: TGTGCCAGCAGCTTGGGGCAGGGGGATAATTCACCCCTCCACTTT. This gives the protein CASSLGQGDNSPLHF.

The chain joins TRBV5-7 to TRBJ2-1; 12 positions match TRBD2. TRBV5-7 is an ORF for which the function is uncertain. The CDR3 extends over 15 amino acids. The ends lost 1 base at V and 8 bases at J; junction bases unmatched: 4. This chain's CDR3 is CASSLTSGGPHEQFF. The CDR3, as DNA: TGTGCCAGCAGCTTGACTAGCGGGGGGCCGCATGAGCAGTTCTTC.

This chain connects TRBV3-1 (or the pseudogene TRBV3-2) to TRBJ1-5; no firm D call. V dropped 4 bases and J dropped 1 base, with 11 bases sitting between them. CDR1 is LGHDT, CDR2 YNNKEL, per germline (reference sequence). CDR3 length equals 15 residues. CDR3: CASSRPMWSNQPQHF. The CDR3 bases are TGTGCCAGCAGCCGGCCAATGTGGAGCAATCAGCCCCAGCATTTT.

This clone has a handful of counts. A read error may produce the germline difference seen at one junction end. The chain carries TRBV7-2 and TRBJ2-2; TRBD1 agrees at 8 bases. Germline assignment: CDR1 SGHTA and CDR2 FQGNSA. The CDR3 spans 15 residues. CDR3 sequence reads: CASSLQGANSGELFF. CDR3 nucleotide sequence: TGTGCCAGCAGCTTACAGGGGGCGAACAGCGGGGAGCTGTTTTTT.

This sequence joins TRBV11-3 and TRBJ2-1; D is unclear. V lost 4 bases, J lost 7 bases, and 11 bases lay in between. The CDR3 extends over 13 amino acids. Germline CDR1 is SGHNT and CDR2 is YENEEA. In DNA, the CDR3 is TGTGCCAGCAGCTCCAGGATCGCGAATGAGCAGTTCTTC. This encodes CASSSRIANEQFF.

The CDR3 DNA sequence: TGTGCCAGTCGAATGGGAGGTGGGAACACTGAAGCTTTCTTT. This codes for CASRMGGGNTEAFF. The chain recombines TRBV19 with TRBJ1-1, with D hard to call. Germline V gene sequence: CDR1 LNHDA, CDR2 SQIVND (reference sequence). CDR3 length: 14 amino acids. V was cut by 8 bases and J by 1 base, with 14 bases left in between.

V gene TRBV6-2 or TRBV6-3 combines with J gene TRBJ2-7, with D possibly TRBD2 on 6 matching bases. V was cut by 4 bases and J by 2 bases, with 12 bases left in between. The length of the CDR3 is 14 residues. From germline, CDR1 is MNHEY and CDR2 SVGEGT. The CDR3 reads CASSFRDSPYEQYF. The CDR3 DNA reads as TGTGCCAGCAGTTTCCGGGACTCCCCCTACGAGCAGTACTTC.

The CDR3 nucleotides read TGTGCCACCAGCAAGGACAGGGGGCCCACTGAAGCTTTCTTT. It yields the protein CATSKDRGPTEAFF. This rearrangement joins TRBV15 to TRBJ1-1; 11 nucleotides line up with TRBD1. Germline V gene lookup returns CDR1 LNHNV and CDR2 YYDKDF (reference sequence). The CDR3 totals 14 residues. Trimming cost V 4 bases and J 4 bases; bases outside gene matches: 2. Full variable domain (remainder filled in from reference TRBV15 and TRBJ1-1): DAMVIQNPRYQVTQFGKPVTLSCSQTLNHNVMYWYQQKSSQAPKLLFHYYDKDFNNEADTPDNFQSRRPNTSFCFLDIRSPGLGDTAMYLCATSKDRGPTEAFFGQGTRLTVV.

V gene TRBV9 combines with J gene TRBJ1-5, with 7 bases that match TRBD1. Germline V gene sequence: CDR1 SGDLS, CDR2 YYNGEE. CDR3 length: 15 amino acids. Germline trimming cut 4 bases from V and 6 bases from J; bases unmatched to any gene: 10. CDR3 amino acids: CASSSRDSRSQPQHF. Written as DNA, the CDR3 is TGTGCCAGCAGCTCCAGGGACAGTCGGAGTCAGCCCCAGCATTTT.

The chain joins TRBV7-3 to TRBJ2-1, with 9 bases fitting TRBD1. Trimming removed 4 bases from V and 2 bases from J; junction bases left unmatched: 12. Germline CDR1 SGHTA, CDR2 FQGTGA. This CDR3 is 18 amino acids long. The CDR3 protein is CASSSPGQGATTYNEQFF. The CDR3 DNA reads TGTGCCAGCAGCTCTCCGGGACAGGGCGCTACTACCTACAATGAGCAGTTCTTC. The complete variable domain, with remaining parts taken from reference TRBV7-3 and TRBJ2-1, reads GAGVSQTPSNKVTEKGKYVELRCDPISGHTALYWYRQSLGQGPEFLIYFQGTGAADDSGLPNDRFFAVRPEGSVSTLKIQRTERGDSAVYLCASSSPGQGATTYNEQFFGPGTRLTVL.

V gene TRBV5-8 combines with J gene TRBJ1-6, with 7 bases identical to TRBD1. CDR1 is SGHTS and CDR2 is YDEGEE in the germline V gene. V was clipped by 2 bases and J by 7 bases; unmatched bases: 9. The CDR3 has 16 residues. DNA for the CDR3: TGTGCCAGCAGCTTTAATGCAGGGGGGAGCAATTCACCCCTCCACTTT. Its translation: CASSFNAGGSNSPLHF.

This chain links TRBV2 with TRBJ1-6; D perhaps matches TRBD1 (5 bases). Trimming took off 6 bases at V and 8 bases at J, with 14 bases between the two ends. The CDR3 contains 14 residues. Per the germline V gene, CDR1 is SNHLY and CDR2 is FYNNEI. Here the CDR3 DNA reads TGTGCCAGCAGGGCAGGGCAAGTGGATTCACCCCTCCACTTT. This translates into CASRAGQVDSPLHF.

The CDR3 reads CASSLSQGAGANVLTF. The CDR3 DNA follows: TGTGCCAGCAGCCTTTCCCAGGGGGCTGGGGCCAACGTCCTGACTTTC. The chain carries TRBV14 and TRBJ2-6, with 7 bases matching TRBD1. The CDR3 sequence is 16 residues long. From germline, CDR1 is SGHDN and CDR2 FVKESK. V gave up 4 bases and J gave up 2 bases; unmatched junction bases: 5.

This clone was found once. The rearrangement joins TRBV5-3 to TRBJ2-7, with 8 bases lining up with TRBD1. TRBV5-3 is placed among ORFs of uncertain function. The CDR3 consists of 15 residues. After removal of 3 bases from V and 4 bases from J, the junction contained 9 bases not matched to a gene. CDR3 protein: CARSYRGLGTYEQYF. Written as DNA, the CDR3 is TGTGCCAGAAGCTACAGGGGGTTGGGGACGTACGAGCAGTACTTC.

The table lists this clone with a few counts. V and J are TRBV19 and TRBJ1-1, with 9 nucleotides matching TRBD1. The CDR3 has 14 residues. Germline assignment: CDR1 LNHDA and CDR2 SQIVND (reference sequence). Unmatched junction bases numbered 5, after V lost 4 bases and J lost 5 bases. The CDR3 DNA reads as TGTGCCAGTAGTAGGGGACAGGGTGAGACTGAAGCTTTCTTT. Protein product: CASSRGQGETEAFF.

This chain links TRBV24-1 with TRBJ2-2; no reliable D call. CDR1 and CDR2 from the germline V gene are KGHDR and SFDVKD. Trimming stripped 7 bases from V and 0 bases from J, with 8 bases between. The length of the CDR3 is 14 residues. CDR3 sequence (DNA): TGTGCCACCAGCGACATGTCGAACACCGGGGAGCTGTTTTTT. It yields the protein CATSDMSNTGELFF.

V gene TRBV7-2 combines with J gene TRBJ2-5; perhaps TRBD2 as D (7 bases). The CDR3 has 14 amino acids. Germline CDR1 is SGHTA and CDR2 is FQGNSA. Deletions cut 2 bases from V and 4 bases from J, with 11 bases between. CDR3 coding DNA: TGTGCCAGCAGCTTATACAGGGAGGGAGAGACCCAGTACTTC. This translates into CASSLYREGETQYF. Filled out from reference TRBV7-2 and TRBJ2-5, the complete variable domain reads GAGVSQSPSNKVTEKGKDVELRCDPISGHTALYWYRQSLGQGLEFLIYFQGNSAPDKSGLPSDRFSAERTGGSVSTLTIQRTQQEDSAVYLCASSLYREGETQYFGPGTRLLVL.

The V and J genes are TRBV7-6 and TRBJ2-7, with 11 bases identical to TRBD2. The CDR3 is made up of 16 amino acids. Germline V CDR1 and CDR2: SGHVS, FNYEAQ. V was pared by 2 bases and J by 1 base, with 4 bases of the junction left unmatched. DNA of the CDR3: TGTGCCAGCAGCTTACTAGCGGGGGGCCGATCCTACGAGCAGTACTTC. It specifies CASSLLAGGRSYEQYF.

The CDR3 DNA is TGTGCCAGCAGTGAGGGCGTCGCAGATAGCAATCAGCCCCAGCATTTT. It yields the protein CASSEGVADSNQPQHF. This chain joins TRBV25-1 and TRBJ1-5; D is unresolved. This CDR3 spans 16 amino acids. Germline V gene data show CDR1 as MGHDK and CDR2 as SYGVNS. The germline V and J ends were trimmed by 3 bases and 0 bases, with 12 bases remaining between them.

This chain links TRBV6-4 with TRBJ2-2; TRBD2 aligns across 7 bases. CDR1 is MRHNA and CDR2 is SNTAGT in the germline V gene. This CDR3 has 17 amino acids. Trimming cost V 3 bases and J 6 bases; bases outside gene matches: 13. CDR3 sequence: CASSDKGLPSSSGELFF. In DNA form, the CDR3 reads TGTGCCAGCAGTGATAAGGGACTACCCTCCTCGTCCGGGGAGCTGTTTTTT.

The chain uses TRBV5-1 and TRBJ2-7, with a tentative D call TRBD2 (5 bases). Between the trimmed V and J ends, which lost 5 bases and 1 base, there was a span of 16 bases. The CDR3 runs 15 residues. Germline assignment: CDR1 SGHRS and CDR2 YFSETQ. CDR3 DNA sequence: TGCGCCAGCAGTCCTCAAGAGGGTAGGTCCTACGAGCAGTACTTC. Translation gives CASSPQEGRSYEQYF.

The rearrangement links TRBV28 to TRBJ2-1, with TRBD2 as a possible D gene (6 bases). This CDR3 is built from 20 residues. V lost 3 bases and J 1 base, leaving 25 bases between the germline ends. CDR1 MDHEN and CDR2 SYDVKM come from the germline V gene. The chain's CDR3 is CASSFLSYPRAGFSYNEQFF. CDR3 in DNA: TGTGCCAGCAGTTTTTTATCCTACCCTAGGGCGGGATTTTCCTACAATGAGCAGTTCTTC.

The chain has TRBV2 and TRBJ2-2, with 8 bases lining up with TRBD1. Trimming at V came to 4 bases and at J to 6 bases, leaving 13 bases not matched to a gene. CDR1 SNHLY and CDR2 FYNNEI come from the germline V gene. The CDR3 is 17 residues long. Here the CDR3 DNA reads TGTGCCAGCAGTGGACGGGGCAGGGGGCCGCGCGCCGGGGAGCTGTTTTTT. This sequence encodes CASSGRGRGPRAGELFF.

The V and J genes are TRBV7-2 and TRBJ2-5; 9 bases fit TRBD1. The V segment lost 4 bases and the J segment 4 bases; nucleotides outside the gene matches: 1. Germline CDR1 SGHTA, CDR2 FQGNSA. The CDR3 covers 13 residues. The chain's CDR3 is CASSSDRGETQYF. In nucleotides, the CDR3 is TGTGCCAGCAGCTCGGACAGGGGAGAGACCCAGTACTTC.

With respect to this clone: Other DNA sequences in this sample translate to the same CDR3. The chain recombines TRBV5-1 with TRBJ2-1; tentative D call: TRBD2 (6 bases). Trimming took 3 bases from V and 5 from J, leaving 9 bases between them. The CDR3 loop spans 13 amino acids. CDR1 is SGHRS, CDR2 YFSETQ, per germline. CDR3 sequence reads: CASSSLADNEQFF. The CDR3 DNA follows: TGCGCCAGCAGCTCGTTAGCGGACAATGAGCAGTTCTTC.